This T cell receptor beta chain stems from a study of CD8 T cells in ankylosing spondylitis. Germline V gene data show CDR1 as SGHVS and CDR2 as FNYEAQ. The CDR3 has 12 amino acids. The ends were cut back, 6 bases at V and 6 bases at J, with 10 bases in the middle. This clonotype was detected only a few times. This clone may be a read error of a much larger clone one base away. In TCRdb, the 5' RACE reads were re-called with MiXCR into one record per CDR3 protein. The data show around 130,000 distinct CDR3 sequences, about 7% seen once. Specimen: blood, either unsorted or a sorted T cell fraction (not recorded which). This clonotype originated in a male donor with ankylosing spondylitis or in good health (not recorded which). This sequence joins TRBV7-6 and TRBJ2-3, with no clear D. CDR3 loop: CASRALLDTQYF. CDR3 coding DNA: TGTGCCAGCAGGGCCCTCCTGGATACGCAGTATTTT.